The rows below give T cell receptor beta chains drawn from one sample of a study of T cell responses to AZD1222 COVID-19 vaccine. Some clones are missing from TCRdb's copy, which holds only in-frame ones; the method was immunoSEQ multiplex PCR. The sample yields approximately 90,000 clones, 85% to 90% seen once. The sequenced sample was peripheral blood, obtained on day 0 of AZD1222 vaccination. The receptors stem from an adult in good health. Each CDR3 is given with its conserved first and last residue. Each record gives: CDR3 DNA, CDR3 protein, D gene, V gene, J gene, clone size. D genes are given only for firm matches. Where a row states a size, it is once, few, many or the class of an expanded clone; other rows omit it.

TGTGCTAGCAGCTTAGGGACAGGGGGCTCAGGTGGCTACACCTTC	CASSLGTGGSGGYTF	TRBD1	TRBV7-7	TRBJ1-2	NA
TGTGCCAGCAGCCCCCAGACACCTACAAGTGAAAAACTGTTTTTT	CASSPQTPTSEKLFF	NA	TRBV7-2	TRBJ1-4	NA
TGTGCCAGTAGTATAGACCCGGCCTGGAGCTCCTACGAGCAGTACTTC	CASSIDPAWSSYEQYF	NA	TRBV19	TRBJ2-7	NA
TGTGCCAGCTCACCATTGGCGGGACCAACTACGGGGGACCAGTACTTC	CASSPLAGPTTGDQYF	NA	TRBV18	TRBJ2-5	NA
TGCGCCAGCAGCCGGGACAAATCCTACGAGCAGTACTTC	CASSRDKSYEQYF	NA	TRBV5-1	TRBJ2-7	once
TGTGCCAGCAGTTTCTCGGGGTGGAGTAGGCAGCCCCAGCATTTT	CASSFSGWSRQPQHF	NA	TRBV27	TRBJ1-5	few
TGTGCCACCAGACCGGACAGGTTTAATGAAAAACTGTTTTTT	CATRPDRFNEKLFF	TRBD1	TRBV15	TRBJ1-4	NA
TGCGCCAGTAACCGCGGGGGAGGCTACAATGAGCAGTTCTTC	CASNRGGGYNEQFF	TRBD2	TRBV4-3	TRBJ2-1	NA
TGCAGTGCTACTGGGGCCAACGTCCTGACTTTC	CSATGANVLTF	NA	TRBV20-1	TRBJ2-6	NA
TGTGCCAGCAGCTTGGAGAGCGGGGCCTCCTACGAGCAGTACTTC	CASSLESGASYEQYF	TRBD2	TRBV5-5	TRBJ2-7	NA
TGTGCCAGCAGTTTATTGTCTGAAAAACTGTTTTTT	CASSLLSEKLFF	NA	TRBV28	TRBJ1-4	NA
TGTGCCAGCAGTCCCCCGTCCCAGGGACAAAACTATGGCTACACCTTC	CASSPPSQGQNYGYTF	NA	TRBV28	TRBJ1-2	NA
TGTGCCAGCTCACCGAGTGGACAGCCAAGTGGCTACACCTTC	CASSPSGQPSGYTF	NA	TRBV18	TRBJ1-2	NA
TGTGCCAGCAGCTTAGTGGGGCCGGCAGGTCCTGGGACGCAGTATTTT	CASSLVGPAGPGTQYF	NA	TRBV7-2	TRBJ2-3	NA
TGTGCCAGCAGTTTAGGAGGTAGGGCACACGAGCAGTACTTC	CASSLGGRAHEQYF	NA	TRBV27	TRBJ2-7	NA
TGTGCCAGCAGCTCGGGACAGACCAACACAGATACGCAGTATTTT	CASSSGQTNTDTQYF	TRBD1	TRBV7-2	TRBJ2-3	NA
TGTGCCAGCCTTGGGGACGGGAACACTGAAGCTTTCTTT	CASLGDGNTEAFF	NA	TRBV28	TRBJ1-1	NA
TGCGCCAGCAGCCCCGAACAGGTTTTCTCCTACAATGAGCAGTTCTTC	CASSPEQVFSYNEQFF	NA	TRBV5-1	TRBJ2-1	NA
TGTGCCAGCTCCCGATTTCCGGGACAAAAAGCCTCTGGAAACACCATATATTTT	CASSRFPGQKASGNTIYF	NA	TRBV18	TRBJ1-3	NA
TGTGCCAGCAGTTCTTTCTTCGGGGAAAAACTGTTTTTT	CASSSFFGEKLFF	NA	TRBV6-5	TRBJ1-4	NA
TGTGCCAGCAGCTTAGATTCGGGGCGGGGAAACACCATATATTTT	CASSLDSGRGNTIYF	NA	TRBV7-2	TRBJ1-3	NA
TGTGCCTGGAGTGTACAGGGAGGTCAGCCCCAGCATTTT	CAWSVQGGQPQHF	NA	TRBV30	TRBJ1-5	NA
TGTGCCACCAGTGATACTCGGACAGGGAACACTGAAGCTTTCTTT	CATSDTRTGNTEAFF	TRBD1	TRBV24-1	TRBJ1-1	NA
TGTGCCAGCAGCCATAGGGAGGGGGGAACAGATACGCAGTATTTT	CASSHREGGTDTQYF	NA	TRBV9	TRBJ2-3	NA
TGTGCCACCGCCTCCCTCGGGACAGGGCGGAATGAGCAGTTCTTC	CATASLGTGRNEQFF	TRBD1	TRBV28	TRBJ2-1	NA
TGTGCCAGCTCACCACAAGAGACCCAGTACTTC	CASSPQETQYF	NA	TRBV18	TRBJ2-5	NA
TGTGCCACCCCCACCGGGACACACTATGGCTACACCTTC	CATPTGTHYGYTF	NA	TRBV7-2	TRBJ1-2	NA
TGTGCCAGCAGCTTATTAAACGGTCCTGATCAGCCCCAGCATTTT	CASSLLNGPDQPQHF	NA	TRBV5-5	TRBJ1-5	NA
TGTGCCAGTAGTGGTACGAGGGGAACTGAAGCTTTCTTT	CASSGTRGTEAFF	NA	TRBV19	TRBJ1-1	NA
TGCGCCAGCAGCCCAGGACAGGGGAACGAGCAGTACTTC	CASSPGQGNEQYF	TRBD1	TRBV5-1	TRBJ2-7	NA
TGTGCTAGTGGTTTGGTACCCCAGGGGATGGGTGAGACCCAGTACTTC	CASGLVPQGMGETQYF	NA	TRBV12-5	TRBJ2-5	NA
TGTGCCAGCAGCTCTAGCGCTCAGAACACTGAAGCTTTCTTT	CASSSSAQNTEAFF	NA	TRBV7-2	TRBJ1-1	NA
TGTGCCAGCAGGGACGCAGGGGGTTATGGCTACACCTTC	CASRDAGGYGYTF	TRBD1	TRBV28	TRBJ1-2	once
TGTGCCAGCAGCTTACCAGGGGACAATGAGCAGTTCTTC	CASSLPGDNEQFF	NA	TRBV11-3	TRBJ2-1	NA
TGTGCCAGCAGTACCGGACAGGGCAGCACAGATACGCAGTATTTT	CASSTGQGSTDTQYF	TRBD1	TRBV7-9	TRBJ2-3	NA
TGTGCCAGCAGCGGAGGGGGGGTCTCCTACAATGAGCAGTTCTTC	CASSGGGVSYNEQFF	NA	TRBV7-6	TRBJ2-1	NA
TGTGCCAGCAATACCCCCCGTGGGGGGCGCCCGGTTCAGCCCCAGCATTTT	CASNTPRGGRPVQPQHF	NA	TRBV28	TRBJ1-5	NA
TGTGCCAGTAGTATAGCTGGGGGCTGGGAGACCCAGTACTTC	CASSIAGGWETQYF	NA	TRBV19	TRBJ2-5	NA
TGTGCCAGCATCGGGACAGGCAACACTGAAGCTTTCTTT	CASIGTGNTEAFF	TRBD1	TRBV12-3/TRBV12-4	TRBJ1-1	NA
TGTGCCAGCAGCGCCCATGGAAGGGGGGGCCTCACCGGGGAGCTGTTTTTT	CASSAHGRGGLTGELFF	NA	TRBV3-1/TRBV3-2	TRBJ2-2	NA
TGTGCCAGTAGTAGTCGGGGGGCTAGCGGGTCCGTTACGCAGTATTTT	CASSSRGASGSVTQYF	TRBD2	TRBV19	TRBJ2-3	NA
TGTGCCAGCAGCTTAAGTGGCCCACCTGGGGGCTACACCTTC	CASSLSGPPGGYTF	NA	TRBV11-2	TRBJ1-2	NA
TGTGCCGGAGGGGTGGAGGGTTACAAGCAGTACTTC	CAGGVEGYKQYF	NA	TRBV2	TRBJ2-7	NA
TGTGCCAGCAGGTCTAGCGGGTTCTCCTACGAGCAGTACTTC	CASRSSGFSYEQYF	TRBD2	TRBV3-1/TRBV3-2	TRBJ2-7	once
TGTGCCAGCTGTGGGTTCGCGAGGGTCCGGAACACTGAAGCTTTCTTT	CASCGFARVRNTEAFF	NA	TRBV6-1	TRBJ1-1	NA
TGTGCCAGCAGTGAAGACGACAGGAGCTATGGCTACACCTTC	CASSEDDRSYGYTF	NA	TRBV2	TRBJ1-2	NA
TGTGCTAGTGGATCCTCCCATTTGAACCGCGACGGTGGAAACACCATATATTTT	CASGSSHLNRDGGNTIYF	NA	TRBV12-5	TRBJ1-3	NA